The entry below describes one T cell receptor (beta chain). The target of this receptor is not known. No quality values exist for individual bases; no much larger clone is one base distant. These data are taken from a study of shared clonotypes between healthy human individuals (dated by TCRdb to the early 2020s). At the level of the whole study: Two women and three men aged 18 to 49 years were included in the cohort. For each donor, three plates each were used for CD4 naive and CD4 memory, two plates were used for CD8 naive, and one plate was used for CD8 memory. To estimate repertoire size and how much clonotypes are shared between individuals, the study performed deep sequencing of blood TCR repertoires from a few healthy adults. To increase sequencing depth and limit assay-specific biases, TCR repertoire library preparation and sequencing were carried out by different laboratories using diverse techniques. Between about 0.9 and 9 billion PBMCs per donor were obtained by leukapheresis. Paper-wide results and their limitations: Compared with non-shared clonotypes, the clonotypes found in all four sorted-subset donors had higher generation probabilities. Based on pairwise subsampling, the degree of clonotype sharing among donors was expected to be affected by sequencing depth. Only blood was sampled, and tissue TCR repertoires likely differ from those in blood. Naive subsets generally had larger estimated clonotype richness than memory subsets did. The small number of donors limited the genetic and exposure-history diversity represented. Even with the large sequencing depth, rarefaction of the sorted-subset datasets indicated that sequencing was incomplete. Roughly 5% of naive CD4, 3.5% of naive CD8, about 2.1% of memory CD4, and more than 0.35% of memory CD8 clonotypes were shared across a few donors.

Healthy HIV-negative adults with no recently reported acute infections or vaccinations were included as donors. Only Caucasian adults living in Nashville, Tennessee, USA were represented among the donors. CD4+ T cells were enriched by magnetic negative selection; naive cells were then positively selected on CD45RA, and the negative fraction formed the memory subset. After blood collection by leukapheresis, PBMCs were isolated using Ficoll-Histopaque density gradient centrifugation and then cryopreserved in the vapor phase of liquid nitrogen. Analytical flow cytometry was used to check the purity and quantity of each magnetically sorted T cell population. Genomic DNA was isolated from every sorted fraction and measured by UV absorbance on a Nanodrop 2000c. CDR1 and CDR2 are drawn from the germline V gene (reference sequence): LNHDA, SQIVND. Spanning cysteine to phenylalanine, the CDR3 consists of 17 amino acids. Here the CDR3 DNA is all that survives: 51 bases in frame from base 1. V is shortened by 8 bases, J by 6 bases, and the region joining them spans 28 bases.

Using the deep immunoSEQ assay, TCR CDR3 regions were amplified from genomic DNA by multiplex PCR. Extracted genomic DNA from each cell subset was spread evenly across all wells of several immunoSEQ 96-well plates, with each plate serving as a replicate. Each replicate PCR for sorted subsets received about 0.2 ug genomic DNA, equal to tens of thousands of T cell genomes. Purified libraries were quantified with a Qubit 3.0 fluorometer, sized on a Bioanalyzer 2100, and re-quantified with the KAPA Library Quantification kit. Every immunoSEQ 96-well plate was sequenced on a dedicated single-read 150-cycle Illumina NextSeq 550 flow cell. On the study's bioinformatics: Because the immunoSEQ output included only junctional sequences and no quality scores, the filtering could not be the same as the filtering used for full-length reads. To assign V/J genes and CDR3, sequences were annotated against IMGT germline references using PyIR, a Python wrapper for IgBLAST v1.9. Reads with weak V/J assignments (E-value above 1e-6), missing CDR3, stop codons, out-of-frame junctions, or ambiguous translated residues were removed. V3J clonotypes were defined as sequences sharing the same inferred V gene, J gene, and CDR3 amino acid sequence. Percentage overlap between repertoires was calculated by dividing the number of shared unique clonotypes by the size of the smaller repertoire. Richness of each repertoire was evaluated using RTK rarefaction, the Chao1 estimator, and Recon v2.1 estimates of unobserved clonotypes. Generation probabilities were computed with OLGA for all TCRbeta clonotypes obtained by the gDNA method from four donors. TCRdb carries this immuneACCESS record with in-frame sequences only. Its versions omit some clonotypes, under half of them owing to an unresolved V gene in the studies checked, with the rest unexplained. V and J calls and clone size are those listed in that table; D and trimming were worked out from the DNA. Recorded for this sample are some 2,500,000 clones; 93% of them occurred a single time. Clones ranked in the top ten supply approximately 0.35% of the sample.

The rearrangement joined TRBV19 to TRBJ1-2; the D gene is perhaps TRBD1, on 5 matching bases. The sequencing sample was made of naive CD4+ T cells from PBMCs. The cell subset or site tag for this specimen amounts to: CD45RA+ positively selected. This receptor was taken from a man aged 18 to 35 in good health. Some clones in this sample may be carry-over from other donors' samples. The CDR3 in this case is CASFIRDSHLEGDGYTF. The DNA is as follows: TGTGCCAGTTTCATCCGGGACTCACACTTAGAGGGAGATGGCTACACCTTC.